This passage covers 32 T cell receptor beta chains from one sample sequenced in a study of vaccination effects on CD4 cells after COVID-19. Once cultured for approximately eleven days, the cells underwent separation to obtain CD4+ T cells. Profiled with immunoSEQ multiplex PCR; TCRdb holds only in-frame clones, not every one. The sample comprises 70,000 to 85,000 clones, 60% to 80% of which are singletons, and roughly 2% rests with the top ten. Antigens for these TCRs are unknown. Sequenced here: CD4+ T cells from PBMCs cultured without peptide, sampled before COVID-19 vaccination. The receptor set was obtained from a human donor who received a COVID-19 vaccine.

This chain joins TRBV3-1 (or the pseudogene TRBV3-2) and TRBJ2-3; 13 bases match TRBD2. V shed 5 bases, J shed 0 bases, and the junction held 5 bases outside the gene matches. CDR3 length: 17 amino acids. Per the germline V gene, CDR1 is LGHDT and CDR2 is YNNKEL (reference sequence). CDR3 nucleotide sequence: TGTGCCAGCAGCTATCGACTAGCGGGGGGTAGCACAGATACGCAGTATTTT. Residues: CASSYRLAGGSTDTQYF.

This clone was seen more than once but under ten times. The chain couples TRBV6-2 or TRBV6-3 to TRBJ1-5, with a possible D match to TRBD1 (6 bases). Trimming pared 4 bases from V and 5 bases from J, leaving 12 bases between. Germline values: CDR1 MNHEY, CDR2 SVGEGT. This CDR3 has 14 residues. The CDR3 DNA follows: TGTGCCAGCAGTTGGGGACAAAACTATCAGCCCCAGCATTTT. Its protein is CASSWGQNYQPQHF.

CDR3 bases: TGTGCCAGCAGCTCAGGACGGCGGTCTGGCTATGGCTACACCTTC. Amino acid sequence: CASSSGRRSGYGYTF. The chain joins TRBV7-2 to TRBJ1-2; no definite D call. Trimming removed 4 bases from V and 4 bases from J, with 16 bases in between. The CDR3 totals 15 residues. The V gene's germline CDR1 is SGHTA and CDR2 FQGNSA.

In its sample, this clone was seen once. This chain connects TRBV9 to TRBJ2-5; 8 bases map to TRBD2. This CDR3 spans 17 amino acids. Looked up from germline, CDR1 is SGDLS and CDR2 is YYNGEE. The J segment lost 4 bases and the V segment lost 0 bases, leaving 11 bases of the junction unmatched. As DNA, the CDR3 is TGTGCCAGCAGCGTAGTCGACGGGGGGGCCCTGGGAGAGACCCAGTACTTC. It codes for CASSVVDGGALGETQYF.

The table lists this clone with a count of one. The gene calls are TRBV4-1 and TRBJ2-3; the match to TRBD1 covers 7 bases. Germline CDR1 and CDR2: MGHRA and YSYEKL. The CDR3 extends over 18 amino acids. Germline trimming cut 4 bases from V and 2 bases from J; bases unmatched to any gene: 15. The CDR3 nucleotides are TGCGCCAGCAGCCCGCGCCTTAACAGGGGTGGATACACAGATACGCAGTATTTT. Amino acids: CASSPRLNRGGYTDTQYF.

This rearrangement joins TRBV6-5 to TRBJ1-4, with a weak D call TRBD1 (5 bases). The CDR3 totals 14 residues. Germline loops: CDR1 MNHEY, CDR2 SVGAGI. The ends were cut back, 6 bases at V and 11 bases at J, with 19 bases in the middle. This CDR3 is CASRPDTGGGKLFF. In DNA, the CDR3 is TGTGCCAGCAGACCCGACACTGGGGGAGGTAAACTGTTTTTT.

This clone appeared once. CDR3 region: CASSPYGSYNEQFF. In DNA, the CDR3 is TGTGCCAGTAGCCCCTATGGGTCCTACAATGAGCAGTTCTTC. The chain has TRBV19 and TRBJ2-1; D call uncertain. V was clipped by 6 bases and J by 1 base, with 10 bases between them. CDR3 length: 14 residues. Germline V gene lookup returns CDR1 LNHDA and CDR2 SQIVND (reference sequence).

This CDR3 reads CASSPSLGYEQYV. The CDR3 nucleotides are TGTGCCAGCAGCCCGTCGTTAGGCTACGAGCAGTACGTC. The V gene is TRBV7-9, the J gene TRBJ2-7; D gene uncertain. Trimming removed 5 bases at V and 3 bases at J, with 11 bases between. The V gene's germline CDR1 is SEHNR and CDR2 FQNEAQ (reference sequence). The CDR3 runs to 13 residues.

This rearrangement joins TRBV7-3 to TRBJ2-2; 8 bases align to TRBD1. V shed 5 bases and J 5 bases; nucleotides not matched to a gene: 7. The CDR3 has 15 amino acids. Per germline, CDR1 SGHTA and CDR2 FQGTGA. DNA for the CDR3: TGTGCCAGCAGCCCTCGACAGGGGAAGACCGGGGAGCTGTTTTTT. This codes for CASSPRQGKTGELFF.

V is TRBV28 and J is TRBJ2-5, with D tentatively TRBD2 (6 bases). V was cut by 11 bases and J by 7 bases, with 20 bases left in between. The CDR3 is 13 amino acids. The germline V gene has CDR1 MDHEN and CDR2 SYDVKM. The CDR3 is CASDSTTGRTQYF. DNA for the CDR3: TGTGCCTCAGACTCTACCACCGGGAGGACCCAGTACTTC.

This clone turned up a few times. Other DNA sequences of this sample code for an identical CDR3. The chain carries TRBV11-3 and TRBJ1-1; D not certain. The CDR3 contains 13 residues. The ends were cut back, 3 bases at V and 5 bases at J, with 10 bases in the middle. The germline V gene encodes CDR1 SGHNT and CDR2 YENEEA. For the CDR3, the DNA is TGTGCCAGCAGCTTTTCGCGGGTTACTGAAGCTTTCTTT. Its translation: CASSFSRVTEAFF.

This chain connects TRBV5-8 to TRBJ1-4; TRBD1 matches 8 bases. Germline-derived CDR1 and CDR2 are SGHTS and YDEGEE. V was pared by 4 bases and J by 8 bases, with 7 bases of the junction left unmatched. This CDR3 is built from 14 residues. The CDR3 bases are TGTGCCAGCAGCACGGGACAGGTCGGAGAAAAACTGTTTTTT. Its translation: CASSTGQVGEKLFF.

The rearrangement links TRBV28 to TRBJ1-6; D gene unclear. This CDR3 has 16 amino acids. V lost 5 bases to trimming and J lost 10 bases, with 21 bases between them. CDR1 and CDR2 (germline): MDHEN, SYDVKM. Here the CDR3 DNA reads TGTGCCAGCAGTCCCCCCCCTGTAGGGAGGAAATCACCCCTCCACTTT. This codes for CASSPPPVGRKSPLHF.

This clone was counted once. The chain carries TRBV10-1 and TRBJ2-1; D may be TRBD2 (6 bases). Germline V gene sequence: CDR1 WNHNN, CDR2 SYGVQD (reference sequence). With 2 bases removed from V and 7 bases from J, the gap between germline ends came to 6 bases. The CDR3 contains 12 residues. CDR3 in DNA: TGCGCCAGCAGTGAGGGGGGGAATGAGCAGTTCTTC. It translates to CASSEGGNEQFF.

This clone was counted only a few times. V gene TRBV2 combines with J gene TRBJ2-1; 9 bases line up with TRBD2. The germline V gene encodes CDR1 SNHLY and CDR2 FYNNEI. With 5 bases clipped from V and 8 bases from J, the junction kept 10 bases outside the gene matches. The CDR3 spans 15 residues. In DNA, the CDR3 is TGTGCCAGCAGTCCTGGTAGCGGGGGCGGGGATGAGCAGTTCTTC. Protein product: CASSPGSGGGDEQFF.

Worth noting for this clone: The sample carries other DNA sequences with the same CDR3. The genes are TRBV5-1 and TRBJ2-5; 9 nucleotides align to TRBD1. Germline V gives CDR1 SGHRS, CDR2 YFSETQ. The CDR3 contains 14 residues. V gave up 2 bases and J gave up 3 bases; unmatched junction bases: 2. The CDR3 is CASSLTGGEETQYF. In DNA, the CDR3 is TGCGCCAGCAGCTTAACAGGGGGCGAAGAGACCCAGTACTTC.

The V gene is TRBV2, the J gene TRBJ2-5; 7 bases are shared with TRBD1. Germline V gene sequence: CDR1 SNHLY, CDR2 FYNNEI. With V trimmed by 4 bases and J by 5 bases, 10 bases remained unmatched. This CDR3 is built from 15 residues. CDR3: CASSAEQGVAETQYF. CDR3 in DNA: TGTGCCAGCAGTGCGGAGCAGGGGGTGGCGGAGACCCAGTACTTC. Complete variable domain (other parts from reference TRBV2 and TRBJ2-5): EPEVTQTPSHQVTQMGQEVILRCVPISNHLYFYWYRQILGQKVEFLVSFYNNEISEKSEIFDDQFSVERPDGSNFTLKIRSTKLEDSAMYFCASSAEQGVAETQYFGPGTRLLVL.

The chain carries TRBV5-4 and TRBJ2-3; 12 positions agree with TRBD2. Trimming cost V 4 bases and J 7 bases; bases outside gene matches: 10. This CDR3 contains 16 residues. From germline, CDR1 is SGHNT and CDR2 YYREEE (reference sequence). CDR3 DNA sequence: TGTGCCAGCAGCCTGGGGGCTAGCGGGGGGGCTTATACGCAGTATTTT. Encoded protein: CASSLGASGGAYTQYF.

This sequence joins TRBV6-1 and TRBJ2-1, with 11 bases lining up with TRBD2. Germline values: CDR1 MNHNS, CDR2 SASEGT. V was clipped by 2 bases and J by 5 bases; unmatched bases: 2. The CDR3 has 15 amino acids. CDR3 DNA sequence: TGTGCCAGCAGTGAATCTAGCGGGGGGCACAATGAGCAGTTCTTC. Amino acid sequence: CASSESSGGHNEQFF.

This chain uses TRBV24-1 with TRBJ2-5; 9 positions agree with TRBD1. The J segment lost 5 bases and the V segment lost 3 bases, leaving 6 bases of the junction unmatched. CDR1 KGHDR and CDR2 SFDVKD come from the germline V gene. CDR3 size: 15 residues. In DNA form, the CDR3 reads TGTGCCACCAGTGATAGCCGACAGGGGGGGGAGACCCAGTACTTC. It yields the protein CATSDSRQGGETQYF.

The chain has TRBV5-1 and TRBJ2-5; D uncertain. Per germline, CDR1 SGHRS and CDR2 YFSETQ. The CDR3 contains 14 residues. V shed 6 bases and J shed 3 bases, with 15 bases lying between them. CDR3 in DNA: TGCGCCAGCAACCTGGGTGGCAGGAAAGAGACCCAGTACTTC. It codes for CASNLGGRKETQYF.

This clone was picked up a small number of times. This chain connects TRBV15 to TRBJ1-1; D might be TRBD1 (5 bases). The V gene's germline CDR1 is LNHNV and CDR2 YYDKDF (reference sequence). The V end was cut by 0 bases, the J end by 7 bases, with 9 bases between. This CDR3 spans 13 amino acids. This chain's CDR3 is CATSRDRGREAFF. In DNA, the CDR3 is TGTGCCACCAGCAGAGATAGGGGTCGTGAAGCTTTCTTT. Looking up the rest from reference TRBV15 and TRBJ1-1 gives the full variable domain: DAMVIQNPRYQVTQFGKPVTLSCSQTLNHNVMYWYQQKSSQAPKLLFHYYDKDFNNEADTPDNFQSRRPNTSFCFLDIRSPGLGDTAMYLCATSRDRGREAFFGQGTRLTVV.

This chain joins TRBV5-3 and TRBJ2-7; possibly TRBD1 or TRBD2 for D (5 bases each). TRBV5-3 counts as an open reading frame of uncertain function. V was clipped by 6 bases and J by 4 bases, with 20 bases between them. CDR3 length: 15 residues. DNA for the CDR3: TGTGCCAGAACCTCCACGTCGAGGGGCCCATACGAGCAGTACGTC. As protein: CARTSTSRGPYEQYV.

This chain uses TRBV10-1 with TRBJ2-7; no clear D. V was cut by 3 bases and J by 3 bases, with 9 bases left in between. Germline V CDR1 and CDR2: WNHNN, SYGVQD (reference sequence). This CDR3 spans 13 amino acids. DNA of the CDR3: TGCGCCAGCAGTGATCGATGGGGCTACGAGCAGTACGTC. Its translation is CASSDRWGYEQYV.

The V and J genes are TRBV6-2 or TRBV6-3 and TRBJ1-2; D not resolved. Germline loops: CDR1 MNHEY, CDR2 SVGEGT. Trimming removed 5 bases from V and 3 bases from J, with 7 bases in between. This CDR3 region has 12 residues. The CDR3 sequence: CASSPPYYGYTF. For the CDR3, the DNA is TGTGCCAGCAGTCCCCCCTACTATGGCTACACCTTC.

This rearrangement joins TRBV5-6 to TRBJ1-5, with D perhaps matching TRBD1 (5 bases). There are 16 residues in the CDR3. Germline V lookup: CDR1 SGHDT, CDR2 YYEEEE. V lost 4 bases and J 0 bases, leaving 14 bases between the germline ends. The CDR3 nucleotides are TGTGCCAGCAGCCAGACCGGGACCTTTAGCAATCAGCCCCAGCATTTT. Its translation is CASSQTGTFSNQPQHF.

The chain is built from TRBV5-6 and TRBJ2-5, with TRBD1 matching over 8 bases. Germline loops: CDR1 SGHDT, CDR2 YYEEEE. This CDR3 is built from 14 residues. V shed 4 bases, J shed 5 bases, and the junction held 7 bases outside the gene matches. The CDR3 DNA is TGTGCCAGCAGCGGACAGGGCTTGGGGGAGACCCAGTACTTC. The encoded protein is CASSGQGLGETQYF.

This clone was seen a few times. The chain links TRBV28 to TRBJ1-4, with TRBD1 matching over 9 bases. Per germline, CDR1 MDHEN and CDR2 SYDVKM. Trimming cost V 6 bases and J 8 bases; bases outside gene matches: 10. This CDR3 is built from 15 residues. The CDR3 nucleotides are TGTGCCAGCAGCCGAATCGGACAGGGGAGGGAAAAACTGTTTTTT. Protein sequence: CASSRIGQGREKLFF.

The chain uses TRBV11-2 and TRBJ2-7, with D possibly TRBD2 on 7 matching bases. This CDR3 is 14 amino acids long. Germline CDR1 reads SGHAT; CDR2 reads FQNNGV. Trimming left V 0 bases short and J 2 bases short, with 8 bases between. The CDR3 DNA is TGTGCCAGCAGCTTAGAGCGGGGGCCCTACGAGCAGTACGTC. This translates into CASSLERGPYEQYV.

V is TRBV4-3 and J is TRBJ1-6; no clear D gene. Germline V gene data show CDR1 as LGHNA and CDR2 as YSLEER. This CDR3 has 15 residues. Trimming took off 5 bases at V and 2 bases at J, with 10 bases between the two ends. This chain's CDR3 is CASSIRGAYNSPLHF. CDR3 sequence (DNA): TGCGCCAGCAGCATCCGGGGTGCCTATAATTCACCCCTCCACTTT.

Only a few counts were recorded for this clone. The V call is TRBV14, the J call TRBJ2-6; TRBD1 matches 7 bases. Trimming removed 3 bases from V and 2 bases from J; junction bases left unmatched: 4. Germline V gene lookup returns CDR1 SGHDN and CDR2 FVKESK. The CDR3 is 16 residues long. CDR3 sequence: CASSHLDRAGANVLTF. The DNA of the CDR3 is TGTGCCAGCAGCCACCTCGACAGGGCTGGGGCCAACGTCCTGACTTTC. The full variable domain, completed using reference TRBV14 and TRBJ2-6, is EAGVTQFPSHSVIEKGQTVTLRCDPISGHDNLYWYRRVMGKEIKFLLHFVKESKQDESGMPNNRFLAERTGGTYSTLKVQPAELEDSGVYFCASSHLDRAGANVLTFGAGSRLTVL.

The rearrangement links TRBV6-2 or TRBV6-3 to TRBJ2-1; 16 nucleotides match TRBD2. The CDR3 runs 20 residues. Germline lookup yields CDR1 MNHEY and CDR2 SVGEGT. V dropped 1 base and J dropped 7; count of bases not matched to a gene: 13. CDR3 residues: CASSYLPGLAGGRRENEQFF. The CDR3 DNA is TGTGCCAGCAGTTACTTACCGGGACTAGCGGGGGGGCGGCGTGAAAATGAGCAGTTCTTC.